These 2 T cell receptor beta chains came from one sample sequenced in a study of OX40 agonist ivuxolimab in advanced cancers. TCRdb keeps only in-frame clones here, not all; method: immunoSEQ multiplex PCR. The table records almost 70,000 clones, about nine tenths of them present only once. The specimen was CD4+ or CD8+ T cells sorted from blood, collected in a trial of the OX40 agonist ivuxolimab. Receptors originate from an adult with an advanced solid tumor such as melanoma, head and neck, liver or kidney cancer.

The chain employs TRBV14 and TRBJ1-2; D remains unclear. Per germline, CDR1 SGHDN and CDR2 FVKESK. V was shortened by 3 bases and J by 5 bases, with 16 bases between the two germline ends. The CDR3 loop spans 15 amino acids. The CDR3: CASSQAMTPDYGYTF. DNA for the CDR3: TGTGCCAGCAGCCAGGCTATGACGCCGGATTATGGCTACACCTTC.

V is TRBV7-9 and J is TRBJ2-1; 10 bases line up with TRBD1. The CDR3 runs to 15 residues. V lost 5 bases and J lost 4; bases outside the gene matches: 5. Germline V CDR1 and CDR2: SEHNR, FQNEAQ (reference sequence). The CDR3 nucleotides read TGTGCCAGCAGCCAGGACAGGGGGGTGTACAATGAGCAGTTCTTC. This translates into CASSQDRGVYNEQFF.